These 20 T cell receptor beta chains were all obtained from the same sample, sequenced in a study of blood T cell repertoires in COVID-19. Assay: immunoSEQ multiplex PCR; the TCRdb copy retains only in-frame clones and omits some. The sample includes 35,000 to 50,000 clones, around 91% of them seen just once. The sample was peripheral blood. All receptors come from a man between 50 and 59 years old with active COVID-19.

The chain combines TRBV2 with TRBJ1-1, with TRBD1 identical over 8 bases. Germline V lookup: CDR1 SNHLY, CDR2 FYNNEI. This CDR3 is built from 14 residues. The V segment lost 6 bases and the J segment 1 base; nucleotides outside the gene matches: 4. DNA of the CDR3: TGTGCCAGCAGAAGCGACAGGGGGAACACTGAAGCTTTCTTT. Translating gives CASRSDRGNTEAFF.

The chain combines TRBV28 with TRBJ1-2; D is perhaps TRBD1 (5 bases). This CDR3 region has 12 residues. V lost 6 bases to trimming and J lost 6 bases, with 11 bases between them. CDR1 and CDR2 (germline): MDHEN, SYDVKM. In DNA, the CDR3 is TGTGCCAGCAGCCTGGGGGGGGATGGCTACACCTTC. Residues: CASSLGGDGYTF.

The rearrangement uses TRBV11-2 and TRBJ1-1, with 8 bases identical to TRBD1. The V gene end was trimmed by 3 bases and the J gene end by 7 bases; junction bases not matched to a gene: 7. The CDR3 runs to 14 residues. Per the germline V gene, CDR1 is SGHAT and CDR2 is FQNNGV. CDR3 residues: CASSFQSGGGEAFF. In DNA form, the CDR3 reads TGTGCCAGCAGCTTCCAGTCAGGGGGCGGTGAAGCTTTCTTT.

The genes are TRBV29-1 and TRBJ2-5; 11 nucleotides line up with TRBD2. The J segment lost 2 bases and the V segment lost 6 bases, leaving 5 bases of the junction unmatched. The CDR3 totals 14 residues. Germline-derived CDR1 and CDR2 are SQVTM and ANQGSEA. As DNA, the CDR3 is TGCAGCGTATTGCCTAGCGGGGGGCAAGAGACCCAGTACTTC. Encoded protein: CSVLPSGGQETQYF.

CDR3 amino acids: CASSPTATANQKLFF. CDR3 DNA sequence: TGTGCCAGCAGCCCCACTGCTACTGCTAACCAAAAACTGTTTTTT. The chain couples TRBV7-2 to TRBJ1-4; D is unclear. The CDR3 extends over 15 amino acids. The germline V and J ends were trimmed by 5 bases and 9 bases, with 19 bases remaining between them. Per the germline V gene, CDR1 is SGHTA and CDR2 is FQGNSA.

The gene calls are TRBV6-6 and TRBJ1-4; unclear D gene. The CDR3 is made up of 11 amino acids. Trimming took 8 bases from V and 11 from J, leaving 12 bases between them. Germline-derived CDR1 and CDR2 are MNHNY and SVGAGI (reference sequence). The CDR3 bases are TGTGCCAGCGCGACCGGGGAGAAACTGTTTTTT. This encodes CASATGEKLFF.

J is TRBJ2-5 and V is TRBV6-2 or TRBV6-3; TRBD2 agrees at 11 bases. This CDR3 comprises 14 residues. Trimming at V came to 6 bases and at J to 5 bases, leaving 5 bases not matched to a gene. Germline-derived CDR1 and CDR2 are MNHEY and SVGEGT. Here the CDR3 DNA reads TGTGCCAGCAGCACGGGACTAGCGGACGAGACCCAGTACTTC. This encodes CASSTGLADETQYF.

The chain joins TRBV25-1 to TRBJ2-7; 12 bases line up with TRBD1. The germline gives CDR1 MGHDK, CDR2 SYGVNS. CDR3 length: 16 residues. The V segment lost 3 bases and the J segment 7 bases; nucleotides outside the gene matches: 10. CDR3 sequence reads: CASSESGTGGRGEQYF. In DNA, the CDR3 is TGTGCCAGCAGTGAGTCCGGGACAGGGGGCAGGGGGGAGCAGTACTTC.

J is TRBJ2-2 and V is TRBV6-5, with 7 bases lining up with TRBD1. Germline CDR1 and CDR2: MNHEY and SVGAGI. This CDR3 has 15 amino acids. The J segment lost 4 bases and the V segment lost 6 bases, leaving 8 bases of the junction unmatched. The CDR3 reads CASSPTHRGTGELFF. DNA of the CDR3: TGTGCCAGCAGCCCAACCCACAGGGGCACCGGGGAGCTGTTTTTT.

CDR3 residues: CASSMGQGLGLTYEQYF. CDR3 nucleotide sequence: TGTGCCAGCAGCATGGGACAGGGGTTAGGATTAACCTACGAGCAGTACTTC. The chain couples TRBV11-2 to TRBJ2-7; 10 nucleotides agree with TRBD1. The CDR3 covers 17 residues. Germline V gene lookup returns CDR1 SGHAT and CDR2 FQNNGV. Trimming at V came to 5 bases and at J to 2 bases, leaving 12 bases not matched to a gene.

J is TRBJ2-1 and V is TRBV6-4; 10 bases agree with TRBD2. Germline V gives CDR1 MRHNA, CDR2 SNTAGT. CDR3 length: 15 amino acids. V dropped 5 bases and J dropped 7; count of bases not matched to a gene: 8. The CDR3 region is CASSSGGASSNEQFF. Written as DNA, the CDR3 is TGTGCCAGCAGTAGCGGGGGGGCCAGTAGTAATGAGCAGTTCTTC.

This clone is deemed medium-sized. The V and J genes are TRBV19 and TRBJ1-1; possible D gene TRBD1, 5 bases. The ends were cut back, 3 bases at V and 1 base at J, with 6 bases in the middle. This CDR3 region has 13 residues. Germline V gene sequence: CDR1 LNHDA, CDR2 SQIVND (reference sequence). CDR3 residues: CASSMGQNTEAFF. CDR3 nucleotide sequence: TGTGCCAGTAGTATGGGGCAGAACACTGAAGCTTTCTTT.

This sequence joins TRBV5-1 and TRBJ1-6; a weak D match, TRBD1 (5 bases). The CDR3 runs to 16 residues. V dropped 0 bases and J dropped 4 bases, with 11 bases sitting between them. In germline, CDR1 is SGHRS, CDR2 YFSETQ. The CDR3 region is CASSLGGVTYNSPLHF. CDR3 in DNA: TGCGCCAGCAGCTTGGGGGGGGTAACATATAATTCACCCCTCCACTTT.

The chain uses TRBV13 and TRBJ2-2; D is undetermined. The germline V gene encodes CDR1 PRHDT and CDR2 FYEKMQ (reference sequence). The CDR3 spans 13 residues. V lost 3 bases to trimming and J lost 1 base, with 3 bases between them. The CDR3, as DNA: TGTGCCAGCAGCTTTAAGAACACCGGGGAGCTGTTTTTT. Residues: CASSFKNTGELFF.

CDR3 in amino acids: CASSQAPNRVGEDTQYF. In DNA, the CDR3 is TGTGCCAGCAGCCAAGCACCAAACAGGGTCGGTGAAGATACGCAGTATTTT. This chain links TRBV3-1 (or the pseudogene TRBV3-2) with TRBJ2-3; a weak D match, TRBD1 (6 bases). CDR3 length: 17 residues. Germline CDR1 is LGHDT and CDR2 is YNNKEL (reference sequence). V shed 1 base and J shed 5 bases, with 19 bases lying between them.

V usage is TRBV5-1 and J usage is TRBJ2-5, with D maybe TRBD2 (6 bases). V lost 2 bases and J 5 bases, leaving 16 bases between the germline ends. The CDR3 covers 15 residues. The germline V gene has CDR1 SGHRS and CDR2 YFSETQ. The CDR3 DNA follows: TGCGCCAGCAGCTTCGGGAGCAGGGTCGGGGAGACCCAGTACTTC. Residues: CASSFGSRVGETQYF.

The J gene is TRBJ1-2, the V gene TRBV5-1, with TRBD1 matching 7 bases. Germline trimming cut 3 bases from V and 7 bases from J; bases unmatched to any gene: 9. This CDR3 has 14 amino acids. The germline V gene has CDR1 SGHRS and CDR2 YFSETQ. CDR3 amino acids: CASSYSGQEFGYTF. The CDR3 DNA reads as TGCGCCAGCAGCTACTCAGGACAGGAGTTTGGCTACACCTTC.

V is TRBV5-1 and J is TRBJ2-2; no clear D. This CDR3 comprises 16 residues. The V gene lost 2 bases and the J gene lost 3 bases, with 14 bases spanning the gap. The V gene's germline CDR1 is SGHRS and CDR2 YFSETQ. The CDR3 DNA reads TGCGCCAGCAGCTTCCCTCGGGTCCCGGACACCGGGGAGCTGTTTTTT. It encodes CASSFPRVPDTGELFF.

V is TRBV9 and J is TRBJ1-6; D uncertain. Per germline, CDR1 SGDLS and CDR2 YYNGEE. This CDR3 has 13 amino acids. V was pared by 3 bases and J by 3 bases, with 4 bases between. The CDR3 DNA reads TGTGCCAGCAGCGGCAGCTATAATTCACCCCTCCACTTT. This sequence encodes CASSGSYNSPLHF.

The genes are TRBV4-2 and TRBJ2-7, with D perhaps matching TRBD2 (7 bases). Germline loops: CDR1 LGHNA, CDR2 YNFKEQ. This CDR3 spans 18 amino acids. V was cut by 0 bases and J by 3 bases, with 21 bases left in between. The CDR3 DNA reads TGTGCCAGCAGCCAAGAAGGGGGGGCCAGGGCAGTCGACTACGAGCAGTACTTC. It translates to CASSQEGGARAVDYEQYF.